This T cell receptor (beta chain) appears in the sequencing data of a study of response to subunit inactivated influenza vaccine. TCRdb independently ran MiXCR on the RT-PCR reads; one entry per CDR3 protein. The table includes a few hundred thousand distinct CDR3 sequences, about 10% detected once. This clonotype showed up just a few times. This sample was shared with a second study, whose subject was T cells expressing NK-cell markers. In that study: The TCR beta cDNA came from 5'RACE template switching with UMIs. Cells sorted as CD3+CD56+NKG2C+, CD3+CD56+NKG2C- and CD3+CD56-NKG2C+ T cells supplied the TCR beta repertoires. Among several donors, these clonotypes also ranked first in the CD3+CD56-NKG2C+ fraction.

The TCR originated in a man in his fifties or sixties who received an inactivated influenza vaccine. Here the sequenced sample was PBMCs from blood, taken on the day of vaccination.

The CDR3 loop reads CASSYSDISQHF. CDR3 nucleotide sequence: TGTGCCAGCAGTTACTCTGACATTTCCCAGCATTTT. The J gene is TRBJ1-5, the V gene TRBV6-6; D is ambiguous. The CDR3 is 12 amino acids. Germline V gives CDR1 MNHNY, CDR2 SVGAGI (reference sequence). V gave up 0 bases and J gave up 11 bases, with 8 bases separating them.